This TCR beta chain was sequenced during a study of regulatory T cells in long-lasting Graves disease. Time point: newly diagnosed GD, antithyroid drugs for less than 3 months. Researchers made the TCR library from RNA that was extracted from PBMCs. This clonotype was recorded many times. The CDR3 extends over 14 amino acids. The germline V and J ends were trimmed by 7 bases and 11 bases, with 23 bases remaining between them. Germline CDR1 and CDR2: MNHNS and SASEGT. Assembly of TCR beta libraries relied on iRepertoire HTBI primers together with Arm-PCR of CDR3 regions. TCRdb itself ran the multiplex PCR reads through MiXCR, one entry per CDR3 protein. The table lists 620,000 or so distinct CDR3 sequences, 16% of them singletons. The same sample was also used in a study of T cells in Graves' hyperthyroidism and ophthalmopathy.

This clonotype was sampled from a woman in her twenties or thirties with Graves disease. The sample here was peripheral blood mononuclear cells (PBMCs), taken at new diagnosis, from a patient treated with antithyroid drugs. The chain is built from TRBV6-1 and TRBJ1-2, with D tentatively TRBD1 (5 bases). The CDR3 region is CASTLRGTGRRYTF. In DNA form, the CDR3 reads TGTGCCAGCACTCTAAGGGGTACAGGTCGGAGGTACACCTTC.